This entry lists 29 T cell receptor beta chains sequenced from one sample in a study of a mutant IDH1 vaccine in newly diagnosed glioma. Generated by immunoSEQ multiplex PCR, the TCRdb table keeps only in-frame clones and is missing some. This sample carries around 35,000 clones, approximately 83% of them seen once, and the ten largest clones take 24%. No antigens are known for them. The time point denotes: week 5, during vaccination. A 20-mer mutant IDH1 peptide at 300 ug was injected subcutaneously with topical imiquimod. This specimen consisted of PBMCs, obtained from a glioma patient whose treatment included an IDH1 peptide vaccine. The receptors here all came from a man between 25 and 39 years old with glioma.

The CDR3 nucleotides read TGTGCCAGCAGCTTAGGGAGTGGCAGCGATAGCAATCAGCCCCAGCATTTT. Protein sequence: CASSLGSGSDSNQPQHF. The V and J genes are TRBV7-9 and TRBJ1-5; D not certain. There are 17 residues in the CDR3. V lost 1 base and J 0 bases, leaving 13 bases between the germline ends. In germline, CDR1 is SEHNR, CDR2 FQNEAQ (reference sequence). Supplemented by reference TRBV7-9 and TRBJ1-5, the full variable domain reads DTGVSQNPRHKITKRGQNVTFRCDPISEHNRLYWYRQTLGQGPEFLTYFQNEAQLEKSRLLSDRFSAERPKGSFSTLEIQRTEQGDSAMYLCASSLGSGSDSNQPQHFGDGTRLSIL.

This clone was counted a single time. The genes are TRBV30 and TRBJ2-2, with 8 bases that match TRBD1. CDR1 GTSNPN and CDR2 SVGIG come from the germline V gene (reference sequence). After removal of 2 bases from V and 2 bases from J, the junction contained 1 base not matched to a gene. This CDR3 is 14 amino acids long. CDR3 region: CAWSPGGNTGELFF. The DNA for the CDR3 is TGTGCCTGGAGTCCAGGGGGCAACACCGGGGAGCTGTTTTTT.

Only one count was recorded for this clone. This chain uses TRBV2 with TRBJ2-1; TRBD2 agrees at 7 bases. This CDR3 is built from 14 residues. Losses at the gene ends were 5 bases for V and 6 bases for J; bases not matched to a gene: 7. Germline V gene data show CDR1 as SNHLY and CDR2 as FYNNEI. CDR3 coding DNA: TGTGCCAGCAGTTGGCGGGAGTTGGGCAATGAGCAGTTCTTC. Translated: CASSWRELGNEQFF.

The V gene is TRBV11-2, the J gene TRBJ2-7; TRBD2 matches 7 bases. The CDR3 spans 16 residues. Germline CDR1 SGHAT, CDR2 FQNNGV. V was pared by 1 base and J by 7 bases, with 13 bases of the junction left unmatched. The CDR3 bases are TGTGCCAGCAGCTTAGGAGGGGCGGGAGTTAAGTTTGAGCAGTACTTC. Residues: CASSLGGAGVKFEQYF.

V gene TRBV11-2 combines with J gene TRBJ1-4, with 9 bases aligning to TRBD1. Germline values: CDR1 SGHAT, CDR2 FQNNGV. V lost 3 bases, J lost 5 bases, and 4 bases stayed unmatched. The length of the CDR3 is 15 residues. For the CDR3, the DNA is TGTGCCAGCAGCTTTGGGACAGGGATCAATGAAAAACTGTTTTTT. Its translation is CASSFGTGINEKLFF.

The V gene is TRBV27, the J gene TRBJ2-2, with D perhaps assigned TRBD1 or TRBD2 (5 bases each). CDR1 MNHEY and CDR2 SMNVEV come from the germline V gene (reference sequence). The CDR3 contains 15 residues. V lost 4 bases and J 6 bases, leaving 15 bases between the germline ends. The CDR3 is CASSWDPDFSGELFF. The CDR3 DNA reads TGTGCCAGCAGTTGGGACCCGGATTTTTCCGGGGAGCTGTTTTTT.

V gene TRBV25-1 combines with J gene TRBJ2-3; 8 positions agree with TRBD1. Trimming cost V 8 bases and J 1 base; bases outside gene matches: 5. The germline gives CDR1 MGHDK, CDR2 SYGVNS. CDR3 length: 14 residues. The DNA for the CDR3 is TGTGCCAGCTCTCAGGGGGCGGGCACAGATACGCAGTATTTT. This encodes CASSQGAGTDTQYF.

The rearrangement uses TRBV5-6 and TRBJ1-2, with D unclear. Trimming pared 3 bases from V and 1 base from J, leaving 7 bases between. This CDR3 contains 13 residues. Germline CDR1 SGHDT, CDR2 YYEEEE. This CDR3 reads CASSSVGNYGYTF. The DNA for the CDR3 is TGTGCCAGCAGCTCCGTTGGTAACTATGGCTACACCTTC. The variable domain in full, with the rest retrieved from reference TRBV5-6 and TRBJ1-2, is DAGVTQSPTHLIKTRGQQVTLRCSPKSGHDTVSWYQQALGQGPQFIFQYYEEEERQRGNFPDRFSGHQFPNYSSELNVNALLLGDSALYLCASSSVGNYGYTFGSGTRLTVV.

The genes are TRBV30 and TRBJ2-2; 10 bases match TRBD2. Looked up from germline, CDR1 is GTSNPN and CDR2 is SVGIG (reference sequence). This CDR3 comprises 14 residues. J was trimmed by 6 bases and V by 3 bases; bases with no gene match: 4. The CDR3 DNA is TGTGCCTGGAGGAAGCGGGGGGGACCCGGGGAGCTGTTTTTT. Its translation: CAWRKRGGPGELFF. The full variable domain, rest sourced from reference TRBV30 and TRBJ2-2, is SQTIHQWPATLVQPVGSPLSLECTVEGTSNPNLYWYRQAAGRGLQLLFYSVGIGQISSEVPQNLSASRPQDRQFILSSKKLLLSDSGFYLCAWRKRGGPGELFFGEGSRLTVL.

This chain connects TRBV6-4 to TRBJ2-6, with D perhaps TRBD1 (6 bases). Trimming took off 5 bases at V and 4 bases at J, with 9 bases between the two ends. The germline gives CDR1 MRHNA, CDR2 SNTAGT. The CDR3 is 14 amino acids. DNA for the CDR3: TGTGCCAGCAGTACAGGGTCCGGGGCCAACGTCCTGACTTTC. Translated: CASSTGSGANVLTF.

The chain uses TRBV6-5 and TRBJ1-4, with TRBD1 as a possible D gene (5 bases). With 6 bases removed from V and 1 base from J, the gap between germline ends came to 9 bases. CDR1 and CDR2 from the germline V gene are MNHEY and SVGAGI. The CDR3 loop spans 14 amino acids. CDR3 coding DNA: TGTGCCAGCAGCGATAGGGGAACTAATGAAAAACTGTTTTTT. This translates into CASSDRGTNEKLFF.

The chain has TRBV5-1 and TRBJ1-1; no reliable D call. This CDR3 has 15 amino acids. Trimming pared 1 base from V and 0 bases from J, leaving 10 bases between. Germline values: CDR1 SGHRS, CDR2 YFSETQ. DNA for the CDR3: TGCGCCAGCAGCTTGTCACCAGACATGAACACTGAAGCTTTCTTT. Residues: CASSLSPDMNTEAFF. Full variable domain (rest looked up from reference TRBV5-1 and TRBJ1-1): KAGVTQTPRYLIKTRGQQVTLSCSPISGHRSVSWYQQTPGQGLQFLFEYFSETQRNKGNFPGRFSGRQFSNSRSEMNVSTLELGDSALYLCASSLSPDMNTEAFFGQGTRLTVV.

The chain couples TRBV5-1 to TRBJ2-7, with 9 bases that match TRBD2. Germline V gene data show CDR1 as SGHRS and CDR2 as YFSETQ. CDR3 size: 15 residues. J lost 4 bases, V lost 0 bases, and 5 bases had no gene match. The CDR3 sequence is CASSLESAGGYEQYF. DNA of the CDR3: TGCGCCAGCAGCTTGGAGTCAGCGGGGGGTTACGAGCAGTACTTC.

This clone turned up a few times. The V and J genes are TRBV6-5 and TRBJ1-1; D possibly corresponds to TRBD1 (6 bases). The length of the CDR3 is 13 residues. CDR1 MNHEY and CDR2 SVGAGI come from the germline V gene. V was trimmed by 10 bases and J by 7 bases, leaving 19 bases between them. CDR3 sequence: CATKRGNLGEAFF. The DNA of the CDR3 is TGTGCCACGAAGAGGGGGAATCTCGGTGAAGCTTTCTTT.

The chain couples TRBV7-9 to TRBJ2-1; 8 bases agree with TRBD1. Trimming took 3 bases from V and 4 from J; bases not matched to a gene: 5. The CDR3 is made up of 15 amino acids. Germline loops: CDR1 SEHNR, CDR2 FQNEAQ (reference sequence). In DNA form, the CDR3 reads TGTGCCAGCAGCTTCCGGGACAGGACATACAATGAGCAGTTCTTC. Its protein is CASSFRDRTYNEQFF.

V and J are TRBV9 and TRBJ2-7; 7 nucleotides line up with TRBD2. The CDR3 runs 15 residues. The trim removed 0 bases at V and 5 bases at J, leaving 8 bases unmatched. Germline V gene lookup returns CDR1 SGDLS and CDR2 YYNGEE. The CDR3 is CASSVEGLGDNEQYF. The CDR3 bases are TGTGCCAGCAGCGTAGAAGGACTAGGAGATAACGAGCAGTACTTC.

The rearrangement joins TRBV27 to TRBJ2-1, with 7 bases identical to TRBD1. V lost 8 bases to trimming and J lost 3 bases; unmatched junction nucleotides: 10. This CDR3 is built from 15 residues. Per the germline V gene, CDR1 is MNHEY and CDR2 is SMNVEV (reference sequence). CDR3 coding DNA: TGTGCCAGCCAGCCTCCGACAGGGTTCTACAATGAGCAGTTCTTC. Protein: CASQPPTGFYNEQFF.

This clone appeared a single time. V gene TRBV2 combines with J gene TRBJ1-5; 12 nucleotides line up with TRBD1. V gave up 2 bases and J gave up 7 bases; unmatched junction bases: 9. In germline, CDR1 is SNHLY, CDR2 FYNNEI. This CDR3 comprises 17 residues. The CDR3 coding sequence is TGTGCCAGCAGTGAATTTTCCGGGACAGGGGGCGAACAGCCCCAGCATTTT. It yields the protein CASSEFSGTGGEQPQHF.

This chain connects TRBV19 to TRBJ2-7, with D possibly matching TRBD1 (5 bases). Trimming took 5 bases from V and 2 from J, leaving 10 bases between them. CDR3 length: 13 amino acids. Germline CDR1 is LNHDA and CDR2 is SQIVND (reference sequence). The CDR3 DNA reads TGTGCCAGTAGTCCGGACACGACCTACGAGCAGTACTTC. It encodes CASSPDTTYEQYF. Full variable domain (missing parts from reference TRBV19 and TRBJ2-7): DGGITQSPKYLFRKEGQNVTLSCEQNLNHDAMYWYRQDPGQGLRLIYYSQIVNDFQKGDIAEGYSVSREKKESFPLTVTSAQKNPTAFYLCASSPDTTYEQYFGPGTRLTVT.

This chain joins TRBV5-1 and TRBJ1-6; 9 positions agree with TRBD1. The CDR3 is made up of 15 amino acids. V lost 0 bases to trimming and J lost 10 bases; unmatched junction nucleotides: 5. Germline V CDR1 and CDR2: SGHRS, YFSETQ. The CDR3 reads CASSLATGGGSPLHF. The CDR3 nucleotides are TGCGCCAGCAGCTTGGCAACAGGGGGCGGGTCACCCCTCCACTTT. Looking up the rest from reference TRBV5-1 and TRBJ1-6 gives the full variable domain: KAGVTQTPRYLIKTRGQQVTLSCSPISGHRSVSWYQQTPGQGLQFLFEYFSETQRNKGNFPGRFSGRQFSNSRSEMNVSTLELGDSALYLCASSLATGGGSPLHFGNGTRLTVT.

V usage is TRBV7-9 and J usage is TRBJ1-1; D remains unclear. The CDR3 has 13 amino acids. Between the trimmed V and J ends, which lost 3 bases and 0 bases, there was a span of 5 bases. Germline assignment: CDR1 SEHNR and CDR2 FQNEAQ (reference sequence). The CDR3, as DNA: TGTGCCAGCAGCTTGAGCTTGAACACTGAAGCTTTCTTT. Translation: CASSLSLNTEAFF.

V and J are TRBV7-9 and TRBJ2-5, with D tentatively TRBD1 (5 bases). V lost 4 bases and J 4 bases, leaving 22 bases between the germline ends. Germline V CDR1 and CDR2: SEHNR, FQNEAQ (reference sequence). The CDR3 extends over 17 amino acids. The CDR3 DNA follows: TGTGCCAGCAGCTCGTTCTCCCGGGTCCTAAGGGGAGAGACCCAGTACTTC. Translating it yields CASSSFSRVLRGETQYF.

The chain has TRBV7-9 and TRBJ1-2; D gene unclear. Trimming removed 0 bases at V and 8 bases at J, with 16 bases between. Germline CDR1 reads SEHNR; CDR2 reads FQNEAQ (reference sequence). This CDR3 contains 15 residues. The CDR3 here is CASSLAASAVRGYTF. CDR3 sequence (DNA): TGTGCCAGCAGCTTAGCGGCTTCGGCAGTAAGAGGCTACACCTTC.

This chain links TRBV30 with TRBJ1-5; TRBD1 aligns across 8 bases. CDR1 GTSNPN and CDR2 SVGIG come from the germline V gene (reference sequence). J lost 3 bases, V lost 4 bases, and 11 bases had no gene match. The CDR3 is 16 residues long. The DNA for the CDR3 is TGTGCCTGGACTTATATGGGACAGGCCCTCAATCAGCCCCAGCATTTT. It codes for CAWTYMGQALNQPQHF.

The V and J genes are TRBV2 and TRBJ1-1, with D uncertain. CDR3 size: 13 residues. The germline CDR1 and CDR2 sequences are SNHLY and FYNNEI. Trimming removed 3 bases at V and 4 bases at J, with 9 bases between. CDR3 region: CASSEDFGTEAFF. CDR3 in DNA: TGTGCCAGCAGTGAGGACTTTGGCACTGAAGCTTTCTTT.

The V and J genes are TRBV4-3 and TRBJ1-1; a weak D match, TRBD1 (5 bases). There are 15 residues in the CDR3. Trimming took off 1 base at V and 1 base at J, with 10 bases between the two ends. The germline CDR1 and CDR2 sequences are LGHNA and YSLEER. CDR3 region: CASSQGDAGNTEAFF. CDR3 coding DNA: TGCGCCAGCAGCCAAGGGGACGCGGGGAACACTGAAGCTTTCTTT.

The rearrangement uses TRBV30 and TRBJ2-7; D is perhaps TRBD1 (5 bases). Trimming shortened V by 1 base and J by 5 bases, and 6 bases separated the two germline ends. CDR1 and CDR2 from the germline V gene are GTSNPN and SVGIG (reference sequence). The CDR3 contains 11 residues. The CDR3 here is CAWSARDEQYF. CDR3 sequence (DNA): TGTGCCTGGAGTGCCAGGGACGAGCAGTACTTC.

The chain is built from TRBV6-4 and TRBJ2-1; 15 bases line up with TRBD2. CDR3 length: 15 residues. Looked up from germline, CDR1 is MRHNA and CDR2 is SNTAGT. Trimming took 4 bases from V and 6 from J; bases not matched to a gene: 1. This CDR3 is CASSGTSGGANEQFF. CDR3 DNA sequence: TGTGCCAGCAGTGGGACTAGCGGGGGGGCCAATGAGCAGTTCTTC.

The CDR3 DNA is TGTGCCAGCTATCCCCCGGGTAGGGTGAGCACTGAAGCTTTCTTT. As protein: CASYPPGRVSTEAFF. The V gene is TRBV27, the J gene TRBJ1-1; D not certain. The V and J ends lost 8 bases and 4 bases respectively, with 20 bases between them. Germline V CDR1 and CDR2: MNHEY, SMNVEV (reference sequence). This CDR3 spans 15 amino acids.